This TCR beta chain was recovered during a study of TIL therapy for anti-PD-1-resistant metastatic lung cancer. V was pared by 7 bases and J by 1 base, with 7 bases between. Germline V lookup: CDR1 WNHNN, CDR2 SYGVQD (reference sequence). CDR3 length equals 12 residues. The time point denotes: pre-treatment sample, taken before nivolumab and TIL therapy. The libraries were made with immunoSEQ v3. This table comes from immunoSEQ multiplex PCR, and its TCRdb copy is limited to in-frame clones, with some not included. The table lists 52,000 or so clones, roughly four fifths of them singletons, with nearly 3% in the top ten.

The TCR originated in a person between 25 and 80 years old with non-small cell lung cancer. The V and J genes are TRBV10-1 and TRBJ2-5, with D unclear. Sequencing was performed on blood, taken at baseline. This CDR3 is CASTRFQETQYF. Written as DNA, the CDR3 is TGCGCCAGCACCAGGTTCCAAGAGACCCAGTACTTC.